What follows are 20 T cell receptor beta chains derived from one specimen sequenced in a study of blood T cells in healthy people across ages. Together with a sample-barcoded 5' primer, a J-beta primer mix was included in a second PCR lasting about 6 to 11 cycles. Via MiXCR, TCRdb re-called the 5' RACE reads, giving one row per CDR3 protein. The sample shows under 2,000,000 distinct CDR3 sequences, 49% of them seen only once. Input material: blood. These TCRs come from a woman in her 40s in good health.

The chain is built from TRBV5-1 and TRBJ2-3; 10 positions match TRBD2. Trimming at V came to 2 bases and at J to 6 bases, leaving 9 bases not matched to a gene. From germline, CDR1 is SGHRS and CDR2 YFSETQ. The CDR3 loop spans 16 amino acids. The CDR3 spells CASSFDLAGAQDTQYF. The CDR3 bases are TGCGCCAGCAGCTTCGATCTAGCGGGGGCCCAGGATACGCAGTATTTT.

V and J are TRBV4-3 and TRBJ2-5; TRBD2 matches at 12 bases. CDR1 and CDR2 from the germline V gene are LGHNA and YSLEER. The CDR3 consists of 15 residues. The V gene end was trimmed by 5 bases and the J gene end by 11 bases; junction bases not matched to a gene: 12. CDR3 DNA sequence: TGCGCCAGCAGCAGATCTAGCGGGGGGGTTCGTGAGCAGTACTTC. Protein product: CASSRSSGGVREQYF.

The chain carries TRBV5-5 and TRBJ2-1, with 8 bases identical to TRBD1. The J call may be wrong; the DNA end is better matched by TRBJ2-7. CDR3 length equals 18 residues. Germline assignment: CDR1 SGHKS and CDR2 YYEKEE (reference sequence). This CDR3 reads CASSLWATGTGTYNEQYF. Written as DNA, the CDR3 is TGTGCCAGCAGCTTGTGGGCCACCGGGACAGGCACCTACAATGAGCAGTACTTC.

V is TRBV20-1 and J is TRBJ1-2, with 7 bases lining up with TRBD1. Germline V gene lookup returns CDR1 DFQATT and CDR2 SNEGSKA (reference sequence). The CDR3 totals 15 residues. V shed 4 bases and J 0 bases; nucleotides not matched to a gene: 8. Here the CDR3 DNA reads TGCAGTGCTATATTGGGGACAGCAGCTAACTATGGCTACACCTTC. Its protein product is CSAILGTAANYGYTF.

The V call is TRBV27, the J call TRBJ2-7; TRBD1 matches 9 bases. Germline V gives CDR1 MNHEY, CDR2 SMNVEV (reference sequence). Losses at the gene ends were 4 bases for V and 0 bases for J; bases not matched to a gene: 10. The CDR3 is made up of 17 amino acids. The chain's CDR3 is CASSYKGGTGFSYEQYF. CDR3 in DNA: TGTGCCAGCAGTTACAAGGGGGGGACAGGGTTCTCCTACGAGCAGTACTTC.

The chain recombines TRBV6-6 with TRBJ2-7; D not resolved. The CDR3 consists of 15 residues. V lost 6 bases and J lost 2, with 17 bases in between. Germline V CDR1 and CDR2: MNHNY, SVGAGI (reference sequence). The CDR3 nucleotides read TGTGCCAGCAGCGATCTGCACTCAGCTACCTACGAGCAGTACTTC. Amino acid sequence: CASSDLHSATYEQYF.

This chain connects TRBV3-1 to TRBJ1-5, with 7 nucleotides matching TRBD1. Germline trimming cut 0 bases from V and 6 bases from J; bases unmatched to any gene: 8. The CDR3 consists of 16 residues. Germline assignment: CDR1 LGHDT and CDR2 YNNKEL (reference sequence). CDR3 in amino acids: CASSQDEPGGFQPQHF. Written as DNA, the CDR3 is TGTGCCAGCAGCCAAGACGAACCAGGGGGGTTTCAGCCCCAGCATTTT.

The chain is built from TRBV29-1 and TRBJ2-2; D is possibly TRBD1 or TRBD2 (5 bases each). The V gene lost 6 bases and the J gene lost 0 bases, with 14 bases spanning the gap. The CDR3 sequence is 15 residues long. CDR1 is SQVTM, CDR2 ANQGSEA, per germline. CDR3: CSVSLGPANTGELFF. CDR3 nucleotide sequence: TGCAGCGTGTCCTTGGGACCCGCGAACACCGGGGAGCTGTTTTTT.

This clonotype was seen a handful of times. The chain links TRBV2 to TRBJ2-1; 8 bases match TRBD1. The V gene's germline CDR1 is SNHLY and CDR2 FYNNEI. The CDR3 has 15 residues. V lost 6 bases, J lost 4 bases, and 8 bases stayed unmatched. CDR3 nucleotide sequence: TGTGCCAGCAGATGGGGACAGGTAGGATACAATGAGCAGTTCTTC. Residues: CASRWGQVGYNEQFF.

The CDR3 is CASSFGGGAWEKLFF. CDR3 DNA sequence: TGTGCCAGCAGCTTTGGTGGGGGCGCGTGGGAAAAACTGTTTTTT. V and J are TRBV7-3 and TRBJ1-4; D is perhaps TRBD1 (6 bases). This CDR3 is built from 15 residues. The V end lost 3 bases, the J end lost 8 bases, and 16 bases lay between the germline ends. Germline CDR1 and CDR2: SGHTA and FQGTGA.

The CDR3 sequence is CASSSPSGGYYNEQFF. The CDR3 DNA reads TGTGCCAGCAGTTCCCCCAGCGGGGGGTACTACAATGAGCAGTTCTTC. V gene TRBV28 combines with J gene TRBJ2-1, with 9 bases that match TRBD2. Germline V gives CDR1 MDHEN, CDR2 SYDVKM. J lost 3 bases, V lost 4 bases, and 7 bases had no gene match. This CDR3 spans 16 amino acids.

V usage is TRBV5-1 and J usage is TRBJ1-1; D not resolved. The V gene's germline CDR1 is SGHRS and CDR2 YFSETQ. With 2 bases removed from V and 13 bases from J, the gap between germline ends came to 18 bases. The CDR3 length is 13 residues. CDR3 amino acids: CASSLAGGLSIFF. CDR3 in DNA: TGCGCCAGCAGCTTAGCAGGCGGACTGTCCATTTTCTTT.

The genes are TRBV7-8 and TRBJ1-1; D ambiguous. This CDR3 comprises 14 residues. Trimming left V 5 bases short and J 2 bases short, with 12 bases between. Per germline, CDR1 SGHVS and CDR2 FQNEAQ. CDR3 DNA: TGTGCCAGCAGCGTGCGCGAGGCAAACACTGAAGCTTTCTTT. Residues: CASSVREANTEAFF.

This clonotype was seen a handful of times. This chain connects TRBV6-2 or TRBV6-3 to TRBJ2-1; TRBD2 matches at 9 bases. Germline V gives CDR1 MNHEY, CDR2 SVGEGT. The CDR3 has 18 amino acids. After removal of 2 bases from V and 2 bases from J, the junction contained 10 bases not matched to a gene. The CDR3: CASSYQAGSGGTYNEQFF. The DNA for the CDR3 is TGTGCCAGCAGTTACCAAGCTGGAAGCGGGGGGACCTACAATGAGCAGTTCTTC.

The genes are TRBV4-1 and TRBJ1-4; D not certain. Trimming shortened V by 1 base and J by 5 bases, and 8 bases separated the two germline ends. This CDR3 region has 14 residues. CDR1 is MGHRA, CDR2 YSYEKL, per germline. The CDR3: CASSQVGSNEKLFF. CDR3 nucleotide sequence: TGCGCCAGCAGCCAAGTAGGGTCGAATGAAAAACTGTTTTTT.

Only a few counts were recorded for this clonotype. The CDR3: CASSFLLAESTDTQYF. CDR3 bases: TGTGCCAGCAGTTTTCTCTTAGCGGAGAGCACAGATACGCAGTATTTT. The chain carries TRBV12-3 or TRBV12-4 and TRBJ2-3; D might be TRBD2 (6 bases). V lost 3 bases and J lost 0, with 13 bases in between. The CDR3 length is 16 residues.

V and J are TRBV28 and TRBJ1-2; 10 bases line up with TRBD1. Germline loops: CDR1 MDHEN, CDR2 SYDVKM. V was pared by 7 bases and J by 8 bases, with 7 bases of the junction left unmatched. This CDR3 region has 13 residues. This chain's CDR3 is CASIRQGAGGYTF. CDR3 sequence (DNA): TGTGCCAGCATTAGACAGGGGGCGGGAGGCTACACCTTC.

This chain's CDR3 is CSVGEALGSYEQYF. CDR3 nucleotides: TGCAGCGTTGGTGAGGCCCTAGGCTCCTACGAGCAGTACTTC. V is TRBV29-1 and J is TRBJ2-7; D gene unclear. This CDR3 spans 14 amino acids. Germline V gene lookup returns CDR1 SQVTM and CDR2 ANQGSEA. The ends were cut back, 4 bases at V and 0 bases at J, with 13 bases in the middle.

V gene TRBV29-1 combines with J gene TRBJ1-4; a weak D match, TRBD1 (6 bases). Looked up from germline, CDR1 is SQVTM and CDR2 is ANQGSEA. V lost 5 bases, J lost 4 bases, and 11 bases lay in between. There are 13 residues in the CDR3. CDR3 nucleotide sequence: TGCAGCGTTCGCCTCAGGGGTAATGAAAAACTGTTTTTT. Its translation is CSVRLRGNEKLFF.

The rearrangement joins TRBV6-5 to TRBJ2-1, with D perhaps matching TRBD2 (5 bases). Germline V CDR1 and CDR2: MNHEY, SVGAGI. Deletions cut 2 bases from V and 1 base from J, with 9 bases between. The CDR3 is 15 amino acids. The CDR3 region is CASSYTRGSYNEQFF. The CDR3 bases are TGTGCCAGCAGTTACACCCGGGGTTCCTACAATGAGCAGTTCTTC.